This TCR beta chain comes out of a study of T-cell reconstitution after alpha-beta-depleted transplantation in children. CDR3 length equals 14 residues. Losses at the gene ends were 3 bases for V and 5 bases for J; bases not matched to a gene: 7. CDR1 and CDR2 (germline): SGHTA, FQGNSA. Comment on this clonotype: Its antigen is still unknown.

Whole-study results and caveats: Several hundred expanded graft clones reportedly supplied alpha-beta T cells about two months after transplant. Most T-cell counts and diversity one year after the transplant came from T cells that were newly produced. Surviving recipient T cells and thymic progenitors accounted for the high day-60 TCRbeta diversity observed in some patients.

Researchers prepared the TCRbeta library using unique molecular identifiers, the study reports. TCRdb passed the PCR reads through MiXCR, listing each CDR3 protein once. The sample yields 780,000 or so distinct CDR3 sequences, 16% seen once. Sequencing was performed on PBMCs, mostly from graft donor cells, taken 360 days after TCRalphabeta/CD19-depleted stem cell transplant. This rearrangement joins TRBV7-2 to TRBJ2-7; 7 nucleotides align to TRBD1. The receptor was derived from a male patient aged 10 to 17 who had a stem cell transplant for acute lymphoblastic leukemia, so the T cells may come from the graft donor. The CDR3 sequence: CASSFEGAADEQYF. For the CDR3, the DNA is TGTGCCAGCAGCTTCGAGGGGGCAGCAGACGAGCAGTACTTC.